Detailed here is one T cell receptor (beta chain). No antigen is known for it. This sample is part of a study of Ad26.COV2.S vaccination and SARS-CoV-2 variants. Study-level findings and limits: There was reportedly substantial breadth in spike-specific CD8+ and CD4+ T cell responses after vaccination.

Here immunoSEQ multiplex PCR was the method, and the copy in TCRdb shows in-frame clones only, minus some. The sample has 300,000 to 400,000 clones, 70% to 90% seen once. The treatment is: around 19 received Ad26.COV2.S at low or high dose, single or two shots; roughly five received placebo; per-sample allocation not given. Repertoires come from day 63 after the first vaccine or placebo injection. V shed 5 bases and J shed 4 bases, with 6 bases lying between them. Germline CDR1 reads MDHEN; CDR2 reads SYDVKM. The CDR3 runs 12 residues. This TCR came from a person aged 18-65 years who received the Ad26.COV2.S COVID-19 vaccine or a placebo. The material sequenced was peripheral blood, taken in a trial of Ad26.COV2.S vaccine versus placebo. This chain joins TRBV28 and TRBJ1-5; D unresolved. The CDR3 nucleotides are TGTGCCAGCAGTACCCTTAATCAGCCCCAGCATTTT. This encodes CASSTLNQPQHF.